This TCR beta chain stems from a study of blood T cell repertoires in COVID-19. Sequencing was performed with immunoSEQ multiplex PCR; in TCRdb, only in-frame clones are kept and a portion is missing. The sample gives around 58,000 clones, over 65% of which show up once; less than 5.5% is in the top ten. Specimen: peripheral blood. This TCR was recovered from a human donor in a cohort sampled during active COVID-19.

The CDR3 region is CASSGTSGGAADTQYF. As DNA, the CDR3 is TGTGCCAGCAGCGGGACTAGCGGGGGGGCAGCAGATACGCAGTATTTT. The chain combines TRBV7-2 with TRBJ2-3; 16 bases align to TRBD2. Trimming took 5 bases from V and 4 from J; bases not matched to a gene: 3. The germline gives CDR1 SGHTA, CDR2 FQGNSA. The CDR3 is 16 residues long.